This TCR beta chain was recovered during a study of monozygotic twins with cystic fibrosis. The protocol was immunoSEQ multiplex PCR, while the TCRdb copy is restricted to in-frame clones and leaves out a portion. The table includes tens of thousands of clones, under 70% detected once. Germline CDR1 reads MGHDK; CDR2 reads SYGVNS. The CDR3 runs to 15 residues. The V segment lost 3 bases and the J segment 12 bases; nucleotides outside the gene matches: 13. In this sample, this clone turned up once. What it binds is not known. Findings and caveats of the study: Co-twins had the most similar V usage for 13 of 16 pairs, J for 8.

Sequencing was carried out using blood. The V gene is TRBV25-1, the J gene TRBJ2-1, with 8 bases that match TRBD1. The TCR sequence derives from a girl between 10 and 17 years old with cystic fibrosis. CDR3 amino acids: CASSDNRGEVSRQFF. The CDR3 nucleotides read TGTGCCAGCAGTGATAACAGGGGGGAGGTAAGTCGGCAGTTCTTC.